Following are 14 T cell receptor beta chains from one sample sequenced in a study of OX40 agonist ivuxolimab in advanced cancers. The protocol was immunoSEQ multiplex PCR, while the TCRdb copy is restricted to in-frame clones and leaves out a portion. The sample has more than 70,000 clones, roughly 90% seen once; the top ten hold over 8%. Specimen: CD4+ or CD8+ T cells sorted from blood, collected in a trial of the OX40 agonist ivuxolimab. These receptors all stem from an adult with an advanced solid tumor such as melanoma, head and neck, liver or kidney cancer.

The rearrangement links TRBV10-3 to TRBJ1-1, with D perhaps matching TRBD1 (5 bases). Trimming shortened V by 5 bases and J by 3 bases, and 16 bases separated the two germline ends. There are 15 residues in the CDR3. Germline loops: CDR1 ENHRY, CDR2 SYGVKD. The CDR3 sequence: CAISLLGEMDTEAFF. The CDR3 DNA is TGTGCCATCAGTCTTTTGGGGGAAATGGACACTGAAGCTTTCTTT.

This chain links TRBV11-1 with TRBJ2-1; 12 positions agree with TRBD2. Germline V CDR1 and CDR2: SGHAT, FQDESV (reference sequence). The CDR3 is 15 amino acids. J was trimmed by 7 bases and V by 3 bases; bases with no gene match: 4. The CDR3, as DNA: TGTGCCAGCAGCTTTGGACTAGCGGGACGGAATGAGCAGTTCTTC. It yields the protein CASSFGLAGRNEQFF.

The chain is built from TRBV5-1 and TRBJ1-1, with a weak D call TRBD1 (5 bases). The CDR3 runs to 14 residues. V dropped 5 bases and J dropped 0 bases, with 11 bases sitting between them. Germline V gene sequence: CDR1 SGHRS, CDR2 YFSETQ. CDR3 nucleotides: TGCGCCAGCAGTCGGGGGGAGCTGAACACTGAAGCTTTCTTT. As protein: CASSRGELNTEAFF.

This chain links TRBV10-3 with TRBJ1-1, with D maybe TRBD1 (5 bases). Germline V gene lookup returns CDR1 ENHRY and CDR2 SYGVKD. Trimming pared 7 bases from V and 2 bases from J, leaving 14 bases between. The CDR3 runs to 14 residues. The DNA for the CDR3 is TGTGCCATCAAAGGGACCACTTTCAACACTGAAGCTTTCTTT. Residues: CAIKGTTFNTEAFF.

The chain recombines TRBV14 with TRBJ2-1; 7 positions agree with TRBD2. The V gene's germline CDR1 is SGHDN and CDR2 FVKESK. This CDR3 comprises 15 residues. V shed 4 bases and J 7 bases; nucleotides not matched to a gene: 10. CDR3 coding DNA: TGTGCCAGCAGCCCCCTGGACCGGACTAGAAATGAGCAGTTCTTC. It is translated as CASSPLDRTRNEQFF. Full variable domain (remainder filled in from reference TRBV14 and TRBJ2-1): EAGVTQFPSHSVIEKGQTVTLRCDPISGHDNLYWYRRVMGKEIKFLLHFVKESKQDESGMPNNRFLAERTGGTYSTLKVQPAELEDSGVYFCASSPLDRTRNEQFFGPGTRLTVL.

As DNA, the CDR3 is TGCGCCAGCAGCTTGGCCCTCGTGGGACAGCCGAATGAAAAACTGTTTTTT. Amino acids: CASSLALVGQPNEKLFF. This chain connects TRBV5-1 to TRBJ1-4; 7 bases line up with TRBD1. CDR3 length: 17 amino acids. Germline V gives CDR1 SGHRS, CDR2 YFSETQ. With V trimmed by 0 bases and J by 5 bases, 10 bases remained unmatched.

V and J are TRBV10-2 and TRBJ2-6; weak D call: TRBD1 (5 bases). The germline V and J ends were trimmed by 6 bases and 4 bases, with 16 bases remaining between them. Germline V gene data show CDR1 as WSHSY and CDR2 as SAAADI. The CDR3 contains 16 residues. CDR3 region: CASRPLTVLGANVLTF. The CDR3 DNA reads as TGCGCCAGCAGACCCCTGACAGTTCTCGGGGCCAACGTCCTGACTTTC.

The V and J genes are TRBV11-3 and TRBJ2-1; 8 nucleotides line up with TRBD2. CDR1 is SGHNT, CDR2 YENEEA, per germline. The CDR3 totals 15 residues. With 5 bases clipped from V and 5 bases from J, the junction kept 8 bases outside the gene matches. Here the CDR3 DNA reads TGTGCCAGCAGCCCAAAGCGGGAGCGGGACAATGAGCAGTTCTTC. Encoded protein: CASSPKRERDNEQFF. Full variable domain (rest looked up from reference TRBV11-3 and TRBJ2-1): EAGVVQSPRYKIIEKKQPVAFWCNPISGHNTLYWYLQNLGQGPELLIRYENEEAVDDSQLPKDRFSAERLKGVDSTLKIQPAELGDSAVYLCASSPKRERDNEQFFGPGTRLTVL.

This chain links TRBV10-3 with TRBJ2-5; D unclear. The germline CDR1 and CDR2 sequences are ENHRY and SYGVKD. The CDR3 is made up of 13 amino acids. The V and J ends lost 4 bases and 1 base respectively, with 7 bases between them. CDR3 coding DNA: TGTGCCATCAGTGGTAGGGCCCAAGAGACCCAGTACTTC. Its translation: CAISGRAQETQYF.

The gene calls are TRBV27 and TRBJ1-5; D is possibly TRBD1 (5 bases). V was clipped by 2 bases and J by 0 bases, with 11 bases between them. Germline CDR1 reads MNHEY; CDR2 reads SMNVEV (reference sequence). The CDR3 has 16 amino acids. The CDR3 protein is CASSLRGAYSNQPQHF. DNA for the CDR3: TGTGCCAGCAGTTTACGAGGGGCCTATAGCAATCAGCCCCAGCATTTT.

J is TRBJ2-7 and V is TRBV28, with TRBD1 matching 8 bases. V gave up 5 bases and J gave up 2 bases; unmatched junction bases: 17. This CDR3 spans 18 amino acids. Looked up from germline, CDR1 is MDHEN and CDR2 is SYDVKM. CDR3 in DNA: TGTGCCAGCAGTCCCTCCCCCGGCAGGGGGCGAACTCCCTACGAGCAGTACTTC. It encodes CASSPSPGRGRTPYEQYF.

This chain joins TRBV9 and TRBJ2-7; no reliable D call. CDR3 length equals 14 residues. Germline CDR1 reads SGDLS; CDR2 reads YYNGEE. With 2 bases removed from V and 1 base from J, the gap between germline ends came to 10 bases. In DNA, the CDR3 is TGTGCCAGCAGCGTTTCCCATGGGTCCTACGAGCAGTACTTC. Translated, it gives CASSVSHGSYEQYF.

V is TRBV5-1 and J is TRBJ1-1, with D hard to call. The CDR3 is 14 amino acids. Germline CDR1 reads SGHRS; CDR2 reads YFSETQ. With 4 bases removed from V and 2 bases from J, the gap between germline ends came to 12 bases. The CDR3 DNA sequence: TGCGCCAGCAGCGCCTACACGGCCAACACTGAAGCTTTCTTT. It specifies CASSAYTANTEAFF.

The chain uses TRBV5-1 and TRBJ1-4; 9 nucleotides match TRBD1. Germline assignment: CDR1 SGHRS and CDR2 YFSETQ. CDR3 length equals 15 residues. Trimming took 0 bases from V and 8 from J; bases not matched to a gene: 5. CDR3 residues: CASSLGGTGYEKLFF. CDR3 DNA sequence: TGCGCCAGCAGCTTGGGGGGGACAGGGTACGAAAAACTGTTTTTT.